This TCR beta chain was identified during a study of T cells after yellow fever vaccination. Study results and caveats: High-abundance clonotypes from the bulk population could contaminate FACS-sorted repertoires. Post-booster samples contained most primary-vaccination clones (approximately 95% CD4, around 90% CD8).

This clonotype was counted a few times. Its antigen is as yet unknown. Germline CDR1 is LGHNA and CDR2 is YNFKEQ. The V end was cut by 0 bases, the J end by 2 bases, with 7 bases between. The length of the CDR3 is 14 residues. TCRdb independently ran MiXCR on the 5' RACE reads; one entry per CDR3 protein. The sample records more than 350,000 distinct CDR3 sequences, 11% being singletons. The sequences come from PBMCs, collected on the day of the first yellow fever vaccination. This clonotype was sampled from a man between 18 and 35 years old who received the YFV17D yellow fever vaccine. This chain joins TRBV4-2 and TRBJ1-1; D is undetermined. CDR3 DNA: TGTGCCAGCAGCCAAGAAGGGATAAACACTGAAGCTTTCTTT. It is translated as CASSQEGINTEAFF.